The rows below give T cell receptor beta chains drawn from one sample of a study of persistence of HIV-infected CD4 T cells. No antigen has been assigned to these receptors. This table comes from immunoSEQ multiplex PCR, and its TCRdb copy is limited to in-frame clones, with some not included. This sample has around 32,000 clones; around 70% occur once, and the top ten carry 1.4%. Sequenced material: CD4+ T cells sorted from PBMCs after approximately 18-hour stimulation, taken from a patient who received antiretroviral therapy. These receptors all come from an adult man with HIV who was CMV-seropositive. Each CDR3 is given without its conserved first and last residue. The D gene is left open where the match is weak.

cdr3_aa: SASPGTGELF
j_call: TRBJ2-2
d_call: .
v_call: TRBV20-1
cdr3_length: 10

cdr3_aa: ASSLDRYSYEQY
j_call: TRBJ2-7
d_call: .
v_call: TRBV4-1
cdr3_length: 12

cdr3_aa: ASSPPRGSSHEQY
j_call: TRBJ2-7
d_call: .
v_call: TRBV6-2/TRBV6-3
cdr3_length: 13

cdr3_aa: ASSRDRGVTEAF
j_call: TRBJ1-1
d_call: TRBD1
v_call: TRBV7-9
cdr3_length: 12

cdr3_aa: ASSYGLAGNNEQF
j_call: TRBJ2-1
d_call: TRBD2
v_call: TRBV5-1
cdr3_length: 13

cdr3_aa: ASSQTPVGGKGPSSYNEQF
j_call: TRBJ2-1
d_call: TRBD2
v_call: TRBV4-1
cdr3_length: 19

cdr3_aa: ASSQVPGGPGNTIY
j_call: TRBJ1-3
d_call: .
v_call: TRBV3-1/TRBV3-2
cdr3_length: 14

cdr3_aa: ASSQVDRESRDEQF
j_call: TRBJ2-1
d_call: TRBD1
v_call: TRBV4-2
cdr3_length: 14

cdr3_aa: ATSRDKVPNTEAF
j_call: TRBJ1-1
d_call: .
v_call: TRBV15
cdr3_length: 13

cdr3_aa: ASSTDGGTGELF
j_call: TRBJ2-2
d_call: .
v_call: TRBV6-6
cdr3_length: 12

cdr3_aa: ASSAGAQHNQPQH
j_call: TRBJ1-5
d_call: .
v_call: TRBV19
cdr3_length: 13

cdr3_aa: ASSLTGSGANVLT
j_call: TRBJ2-6
d_call: .
v_call: TRBV6-2/TRBV6-3
cdr3_length: 13

cdr3_aa: ASSSTGYSNQPQH
j_call: TRBJ1-5
d_call: .
v_call: TRBV19
cdr3_length: 13

cdr3_aa: ASSPLESSREQY
j_call: TRBJ2-7
d_call: .
v_call: TRBV18
cdr3_length: 12

cdr3_aa: ASSAGGPQH
j_call: TRBJ1-5
d_call: .
v_call: TRBV27
cdr3_length: 9

cdr3_aa: ASSQTITTATFFYEQY
j_call: TRBJ2-7
d_call: .
v_call: TRBV4-1
cdr3_length: 16

cdr3_aa: ASRESAGSDEQY
j_call: TRBJ2-7
d_call: .
v_call: TRBV6-6
cdr3_length: 12

cdr3_aa: ASSPQGQSSTDTQY
j_call: TRBJ2-3
d_call: TRBD1
v_call: TRBV7-9
cdr3_length: 14

cdr3_aa: ASSSQGDTGELF
j_call: TRBJ2-2
d_call: TRBD1
v_call: TRBV7-9
cdr3_length: 12

cdr3_aa: ASSSPGRSLYGYT
j_call: TRBJ1-2
d_call: .
v_call: TRBV7-9
cdr3_length: 13

cdr3_aa: ASSPRTGGGYT
j_call: TRBJ1-2
d_call: TRBD1
v_call: TRBV5-4
cdr3_length: 11

cdr3_aa: ASSYGGGADGGELF
j_call: TRBJ2-2
d_call: TRBD2
v_call: TRBV5-1
cdr3_length: 14

cdr3_aa: ASSLLGTGSAGANVLT
j_call: TRBJ2-6
d_call: TRBD1
v_call: TRBV5-1
cdr3_length: 16

cdr3_aa: SATVYEQY
j_call: TRBJ2-7
d_call: .
v_call: TRBV29-1
cdr3_length: 8

cdr3_aa: SVARAARSSHNYGYT
j_call: TRBJ1-2
d_call: .
v_call: TRBV29-1
cdr3_length: 15

cdr3_aa: ASSVTGTDSPLH
j_call: TRBJ1-6
d_call: TRBD1
v_call: TRBV9
cdr3_length: 12

cdr3_aa: ASSYGAGLPEAF
j_call: TRBJ1-1
d_call: .
v_call: TRBV6-5
cdr3_length: 12

cdr3_aa: ASSIASTGVGGYT
j_call: TRBJ1-2
d_call: TRBD1
v_call: TRBV19
cdr3_length: 13

cdr3_aa: ATSDVGTRGRDTQY
j_call: TRBJ2-3
d_call: .
v_call: TRBV24-1
cdr3_length: 14

cdr3_aa: ASAVGFNQPQH
j_call: TRBJ1-5
d_call: .
v_call: TRBV19
cdr3_length: 11

cdr3_aa: ASSQGEGEDGYT
j_call: TRBJ1-2
d_call: .
v_call: TRBV4-1
cdr3_length: 12

cdr3_aa: ASSAGVVNTEAF
j_call: TRBJ1-1
d_call: .
v_call: TRBV7-9
cdr3_length: 12

cdr3_aa: ASSLFGTGSYEQY
j_call: TRBJ2-7
d_call: TRBD1
v_call: TRBV5-1
cdr3_length: 13

cdr3_aa: ASSLGTSGGSYNEQF
j_call: TRBJ2-1
d_call: TRBD2
v_call: TRBV7-2
cdr3_length: 15

cdr3_aa: ASSFDRDGEQY
j_call: TRBJ2-7
d_call: TRBD1
v_call: TRBV7-9
cdr3_length: 11

cdr3_aa: ASSPREDGRYT
j_call: TRBJ1-2
d_call: .
v_call: TRBV12-3/TRBV12-4
cdr3_length: 11

cdr3_aa: ATSDGGWGLPGELF
j_call: TRBJ2-2
d_call: .
v_call: TRBV24-1
cdr3_length: 14

cdr3_aa: ASSLGLTYTEAF
j_call: TRBJ1-1
d_call: .
v_call: TRBV13
cdr3_length: 12

cdr3_aa: ASKLVNSNQPQH
j_call: TRBJ1-5
d_call: .
v_call: TRBV19
cdr3_length: 12

cdr3_aa: ASRKTGVDQPQH
j_call: TRBJ1-5
d_call: TRBD1
v_call: TRBV10-2
cdr3_length: 12

cdr3_aa: ASSSGQGRSYEQY
j_call: TRBJ2-7
d_call: TRBD1
v_call: TRBV28
cdr3_length: 13

cdr3_aa: ASSPRRASGLIENIQY
j_call: TRBJ2-4
d_call: TRBD2
v_call: TRBV18
cdr3_length: 16

cdr3_aa: ASSPQTGGGQPQH
j_call: TRBJ1-5
d_call: TRBD1
v_call: TRBV19
cdr3_length: 13

cdr3_aa: ATSRADSPYEQY
j_call: TRBJ2-7
d_call: .
v_call: TRBV15
cdr3_length: 12

cdr3_aa: ASSLDRGLYGYT
j_call: TRBJ1-2
d_call: TRBD1
v_call: TRBV2
cdr3_length: 12

cdr3_aa: ASSPGDGLGDTIY
j_call: TRBJ1-3
d_call: .
v_call: TRBV3-1/TRBV3-2
cdr3_length: 13

cdr3_aa: ASSLAEGNYGYT
j_call: TRBJ1-2
d_call: .
v_call: TRBV5-8
cdr3_length: 12

cdr3_aa: ASSYPTSGGPGEQF
j_call: TRBJ2-1
d_call: TRBD2
v_call: TRBV13
cdr3_length: 14

cdr3_aa: SVWVGRNTEAF
j_call: TRBJ1-1
d_call: .
v_call: TRBV29-1
cdr3_length: 11

cdr3_aa: ASSSEATGNIYGYT
j_call: TRBJ1-2
d_call: TRBD1
v_call: TRBV6-2/TRBV6-3
cdr3_length: 14

cdr3_aa: ASSLRGDRRHTEAF
j_call: TRBJ1-1
d_call: .
v_call: TRBV5-1
cdr3_length: 14

cdr3_aa: ASSFGGGRGTEAF
j_call: TRBJ1-1
d_call: .
v_call: TRBV28
cdr3_length: 13

cdr3_aa: ASSLTTEYEQY
j_call: TRBJ2-7
d_call: .
v_call: TRBV12-3/TRBV12-4
cdr3_length: 11

cdr3_aa: ASSPKHHGEGELNQPQH
j_call: TRBJ1-5
d_call: .
v_call: TRBV18
cdr3_length: 17

cdr3_aa: ASQTVGDLLPQH
j_call: TRBJ1-5
d_call: .
v_call: TRBV19
cdr3_length: 12

cdr3_aa: ASRDLYEQY
j_call: TRBJ2-7
d_call: .
v_call: TRBV19
cdr3_length: 9

cdr3_aa: ASSLNPGYYEQY
j_call: TRBJ2-7
d_call: .
v_call: TRBV18
cdr3_length: 12

cdr3_aa: ASSLTRGPGNNQPQH
j_call: TRBJ1-5
d_call: TRBD1
v_call: TRBV7-8
cdr3_length: 15